A selection of T cell receptor beta chains follows, all from one sample in a study of cytomegalovirus exposure and HLA in healthy donors. Clones were sequenced by immunoSEQ multiplex PCR, and TCRdb holds only the in-frame ones, with some missing. The repertoire includes about 280,000 clones, around 87% of them detected once, and roughly 0.93% sits in the top ten. Sequencing was performed on PBMCs. These receptors were collected from a woman between 18 and 29 years old in good health and CMV-seronegative. Each CDR3 is given with its conserved first and last residue. D genes are given only for firm matches. Some rows mark clone size as missing; the rest say once, few, many or name a class of expanded clone.

J gene: TRBJ2-2
clone size: once
V gene: TRBV28
D gene: .
CDR3 protein: CASSPPRGTGELFF
CDR3 DNA: TGTGCCAGCAGTCCACCCCGAGGCACCGGGGAGCTGTTTTTT

J gene: TRBJ2-7
clone size: .
V gene: TRBV6-5
D gene: .
CDR3 protein: CASSYSTGYSYEQYF
CDR3 DNA: TGTGCCAGCAGTTACTCAACAGGTTACTCCTACGAGCAGTACTTC

J gene: TRBJ1-2
clone size: .
V gene: TRBV11-2
D gene: TRBD1
CDR3 protein: CASSLNRGIDYGYTF
CDR3 DNA: TGTGCCAGCAGCTTAAACAGGGGAATCGACTATGGCTACACCTTC

J gene: TRBJ1-5
clone size: .
V gene: TRBV7-3
D gene: .
CDR3 protein: CASSLSRVDSNQPQHF
CDR3 DNA: TGTGCCAGCAGCTTAAGCCGGGTTGACAGCAATCAGCCCCAGCATTTT

J gene: TRBJ2-1
clone size: .
V gene: TRBV18
D gene: TRBD2
CDR3 protein: CASSLVGAGLAGGSEQFF
CDR3 DNA: TGTGCCAGCTCACTAGTCGGGGCCGGACTAGCGGGAGGGAGTGAGCAGTTCTTC

J gene: TRBJ2-1
clone size: .
V gene: TRBV6-5
D gene: TRBD2
CDR3 protein: CATLGGGSYNEQFF
CDR3 DNA: TGTGCCACCTTGGGCGGGGGCTCCTACAATGAGCAGTTCTTC

J gene: TRBJ2-2
clone size: once
V gene: TRBV5-4
D gene: TRBD1
CDR3 protein: CASSWGTGRTGELFF
CDR3 DNA: TGTGCCAGCAGCTGGGGGACAGGCCGCACCGGGGAGCTGTTTTTT

J gene: TRBJ2-2
clone size: few
V gene: TRBV28
D gene: TRBD1
CDR3 protein: CASSRGQARTGELFF
CDR3 DNA: TGTGCCAGCAGTAGGGGACAGGCCCGAACCGGGGAGCTGTTTTTT

J gene: TRBJ2-5
clone size: .
V gene: TRBV13
D gene: TRBD1
CDR3 protein: CASSRDRAPWETQYF
CDR3 DNA: TGTGCCAGCAGCCGGGACAGGGCCCCTTGGGAGACCCAGTACTTC

J gene: TRBJ1-4
clone size: .
V gene: TRBV27
D gene: TRBD1
CDR3 protein: CASGLPRTGPGEKLFF
CDR3 DNA: TGTGCCAGCGGACTACCGAGGACAGGGCCGGGTGAAAAACTGTTTTTT

J gene: TRBJ2-7
clone size: .
V gene: TRBV30
D gene: .
CDR3 protein: CAWTGKSYEQYF
CDR3 DNA: TGTGCCTGGACAGGGAAATCCTACGAGCAGTACTTC

J gene: TRBJ2-1
clone size: .
V gene: TRBV19
D gene: .
CDR3 protein: CASRLDVANEQFF
CDR3 DNA: TGTGCCAGTAGGCTAGACGTGGCTAACGAGCAGTTCTTC

J gene: TRBJ2-7
clone size: .
V gene: TRBV7-9
D gene: .
CDR3 protein: CASSSREAYEQYF
CDR3 DNA: TGTGCCAGCAGCTCGAGGGAGGCCTACGAGCAGTACTTC

J gene: TRBJ2-5
clone size: .
V gene: TRBV25-1
D gene: .
CDR3 protein: CASWGGETQYF
CDR3 DNA: TGTGCCAGCTGGGGAGGAGAGACCCAGTACTTC

J gene: TRBJ1-1
clone size: .
V gene: TRBV21-1
D gene: .
CDR3 protein: CASRTVNTEAFF
CDR3 DNA: TGTGCCAGCAGGACAGTGAACACTGAAGCTTTCTTT

J gene: TRBJ1-2
clone size: few
V gene: TRBV5-4
D gene: .
CDR3 protein: CASSPRGIYGYTF
CDR3 DNA: TGTGCCAGCTCACCAAGGGGAATCTATGGCTACACCTTC

J gene: TRBJ1-5
clone size: .
V gene: TRBV19
D gene: TRBD1
CDR3 protein: CASSIDGPRQGIGNQPQHF
CDR3 DNA: TGTGCCAGTAGTATAGATGGGCCAAGACAGGGGATTGGTAATCAGCCCCAGCATTTT

J gene: TRBJ1-6
clone size: .
V gene: TRBV25-1
D gene: .
CDR3 protein: CASSESQDPRRGSPLHF
CDR3 DNA: TGTGCCAGCAGTGAATCCCAAGACCCAAGGAGGGGTTCACCCCTCCACTTT

J gene: TRBJ1-2
clone size: .
V gene: TRBV28
D gene: TRBD1
CDR3 protein: CASSLTGAGGDYGYTF
CDR3 DNA: TGTGCCAGCAGTTTAACCGGGGCAGGGGGCGATTATGGCTACACCTTC

J gene: TRBJ2-7
clone size: .
V gene: TRBV27
D gene: .
CDR3 protein: CASSFPGYEQYF
CDR3 DNA: TGTGCCAGCAGTTTCCCAGGCTACGAGCAGTACTTC

J gene: TRBJ2-7
clone size: .
V gene: TRBV18
D gene: TRBD2
CDR3 protein: CASSPRGLVAEQYF
CDR3 DNA: TGTGCCAGCTCACCACGGGGACTAGTTGCCGAGCAGTACTTC

J gene: TRBJ1-1
clone size: .
V gene: TRBV4-1
D gene: .
CDR3 protein: CASSQVTGTHTEAFF
CDR3 DNA: TGCGCCAGCAGCCAAGTAACGGGGACTCACACTGAAGCTTTCTTT

J gene: TRBJ2-7
clone size: .
V gene: TRBV7-2
D gene: .
CDR3 protein: CASSLTGYNSYEQYF
CDR3 DNA: TGTGCCAGCAGCCTTACAGGGTATAACTCCTACGAGCAGTACTTC

J gene: TRBJ2-7
clone size: .
V gene: TRBV5-1
D gene: TRBD1
CDR3 protein: CASSLAPRDRGYEQYF
CDR3 DNA: TGCGCCAGCAGCTTGGCGCCCCGGGACAGGGGGTACGAGCAGTACTTC

J gene: TRBJ2-3
clone size: .
V gene: TRBV18
D gene: .
CDR3 protein: CASSPLGGSTDTQYF
CDR3 DNA: TGTGCCAGCTCACCACTTGGCGGGAGCACAGATACGCAGTATTTT

J gene: TRBJ1-2
clone size: .
V gene: TRBV28
D gene: .
CDR3 protein: CASSLAPGGYTF
CDR3 DNA: TGTGCCAGCAGTTTAGCTCCGGGTGGCTACACCTTC

J gene: TRBJ1-1
clone size: .
V gene: TRBV28
D gene: .
CDR3 protein: CASSLLISGAFF
CDR3 DNA: TGTGCCAGCAGTTTATTGATCTCCGGAGCTTTCTTT

J gene: TRBJ2-5
clone size: .
V gene: TRBV7-8
D gene: TRBD1
CDR3 protein: CASSPAYRGQTQYF
CDR3 DNA: TGTGCCAGCAGTCCAGCATACAGGGGTCAGACCCAGTACTTC

J gene: TRBJ2-7
clone size: .
V gene: TRBV5-1
D gene: TRBD2
CDR3 protein: CASSLVASGSWEQYF
CDR3 DNA: TGCGCCAGCAGCTTGGTAGCTAGCGGGAGCTGGGAGCAGTACTTC

J gene: TRBJ2-1
clone size: .
V gene: TRBV5-4
D gene: TRBD2
CDR3 protein: CASGGTTYNEQFF
CDR3 DNA: TGTGCCAGCGGCGGGACTACCTACAATGAGCAGTTCTTC

J gene: TRBJ1-5
clone size: .
V gene: TRBV28
D gene: .
CDR3 protein: CASSAHRVMVPQHF
CDR3 DNA: TGTGCCAGCAGTGCGCACAGGGTAATGGTACCCCAGCATTTT

J gene: TRBJ1-1
clone size: .
V gene: TRBV6-5
D gene: TRBD1
CDR3 protein: CASRPTGGGSEAFF
CDR3 DNA: TGTGCCAGCAGACCCACAGGGGGTGGGTCTGAAGCTTTCTTT

J gene: TRBJ1-1
clone size: .
V gene: TRBV19
D gene: .
CDR3 protein: CASSIDAAQLHTEAFF
CDR3 DNA: TGTGCCAGTAGTATAGATGCGGCGCAGCTCCACACTGAAGCTTTCTTT

J gene: TRBJ2-7
clone size: .
V gene: TRBV4-3
D gene: .
CDR3 protein: CASSQDRDYEQYF
CDR3 DNA: TGCGCCAGCAGCCAAGACCGAGACTACGAGCAGTACTTC

J gene: TRBJ1-2
clone size: once
V gene: TRBV6-1
D gene: .
CDR3 protein: CASSEWGVYGDGYTF
CDR3 DNA: TGTGCCAGCAGTGAATGGGGGGTTTACGGTGATGGCTACACCTTC

J gene: TRBJ2-1
clone size: once
V gene: TRBV5-4
D gene: TRBD2
CDR3 protein: CASSLSGGGTREQFF
CDR3 DNA: TGTGCCAGCAGCTTGAGCGGGGGGGGCACCCGTGAGCAGTTCTTC

J gene: TRBJ2-1
clone size: .
V gene: TRBV27
D gene: TRBD2
CDR3 protein: CASRRLSGQNYNEQFF
CDR3 DNA: TGTGCCAGCAGGCGTCTTAGCGGGCAGAACTACAATGAGCAGTTCTTC

J gene: TRBJ1-1
clone size: .
V gene: TRBV4-1
D gene: .
CDR3 protein: CASSRVVRNTEAFF
CDR3 DNA: TGCGCCAGCAGCCGTGTTGTTAGGAACACTGAAGCTTTCTTT

J gene: TRBJ2-3
clone size: .
V gene: TRBV29-1
D gene: TRBD1
CDR3 protein: CSGKQGAGDTQYF
CDR3 DNA: TGCAGCGGTAAACAGGGGGCTGGAGATACGCAGTATTTT

J gene: TRBJ2-7
clone size: .
V gene: TRBV9
D gene: TRBD2
CDR3 protein: CASSRLATSSYEQYF
CDR3 DNA: TGTGCCAGCAGCCGACTAGCGACCAGCTCCTACGAGCAGTACTTC

J gene: TRBJ2-3
clone size: .
V gene: TRBV30
D gene: TRBD2
CDR3 protein: CAWSTGTRSTDTQYF
CDR3 DNA: TGTGCCTGGAGTACCGGGACTAGAAGCACAGATACGCAGTATTTT

J gene: TRBJ2-2
clone size: .
V gene: TRBV7-9
D gene: .
CDR3 protein: CASSLLGELFF
CDR3 DNA: TGTGCCAGCAGCTTACTCGGGGAGCTGTTTTTT

J gene: TRBJ2-5
clone size: .
V gene: TRBV28
D gene: .
CDR3 protein: CASSLQRLRQETQYF
CDR3 DNA: TGTGCCAGCAGTTTACAGCGTTTAAGACAAGAGACCCAGTACTTC

J gene: TRBJ2-7
clone size: .
V gene: TRBV4-3
D gene: TRBD2
CDR3 protein: CASSQDWAGDLNEQYF
CDR3 DNA: TGCGCCAGCAGCCAAGATTGGGCGGGGGACTTGAACGAGCAGTACTTC

J gene: TRBJ2-5
clone size: .
V gene: TRBV7-2
D gene: TRBD1
CDR3 protein: CASSPRTGQETQYF
CDR3 DNA: TGTGCCAGCAGCCCTCGGACAGGACAAGAGACCCAGTACTTC

J gene: TRBJ1-5
clone size: .
V gene: TRBV4-3
D gene: TRBD1
CDR3 protein: CASSQDRGPRQPQHF
CDR3 DNA: TGCGCCAGCAGCCAAGACAGGGGGCCACGACAGCCCCAGCATTTT

J gene: TRBJ2-7
clone size: .
V gene: TRBV6-5
D gene: TRBD2
CDR3 protein: CASRGTSGRLGEQYF
CDR3 DNA: TGTGCCAGCCGTGGGACTAGCGGGAGATTGGGCGAGCAGTACTTC

J gene: TRBJ1-1
clone size: .
V gene: TRBV25-1
D gene: .
CDR3 protein: CASSDPGADQYTEAFF
CDR3 DNA: TGTGCCAGCAGTGACCCTGGAGCGGATCAGTACACTGAAGCTTTCTTT

J gene: TRBJ1-5
clone size: .
V gene: TRBV16
D gene: TRBD1
CDR3 protein: CASSHSTGGARPQHF
CDR3 DNA: TGTGCCAGCAGCCACTCGACAGGGGGCGCGAGACCCCAGCATTTT

J gene: TRBJ2-7
clone size: .
V gene: TRBV28
D gene: TRBD1
CDR3 protein: CASSFRGRYEQYF
CDR3 DNA: TGTGCCAGCAGTTTCAGGGGGCGGTACGAGCAGTACTTC

J gene: TRBJ1-1
clone size: once
V gene: TRBV4-3
D gene: .
CDR3 protein: CASSQGREAFF
CDR3 DNA: TGCGCCAGCAGCCAAGGGAGAGAAGCTTTCTTT

J gene: TRBJ1-1
clone size: .
V gene: TRBV6-1
D gene: .
CDR3 protein: CASSPKRSTEAFF
CDR3 DNA: TGTGCCAGCAGTCCCAAGAGAAGCACTGAAGCTTTCTTT

J gene: TRBJ2-3
clone size: .
V gene: TRBV7-8
D gene: TRBD2
CDR3 protein: CASSFYSGRVTDTQYF
CDR3 DNA: TGTGCCAGCAGCTTCTATAGCGGGAGGGTCACAGATACGCAGTATTTT

J gene: TRBJ1-6
clone size: .
V gene: TRBV19
D gene: .
CDR3 protein: CASRGTTGRSPLHF
CDR3 DNA: TGTGCCAGTAGGGGAACCACAGGGAGATCACCCCTCCACTTT

J gene: TRBJ1-3
clone size: once
V gene: TRBV4-2
D gene: TRBD1
CDR3 protein: CASSRPTGTVPREGNTIYF
CDR3 DNA: TGTGCCAGCAGCCGACCGACCGGGACAGTCCCTAGGGAAGGAAACACCATATATTTT